Following are 4 T cell receptor beta chains from one sample sequenced in a study of blood T cell repertoires in COVID-19. Assay used: immunoSEQ multiplex PCR; TCRdb lists only in-frame clones, some missing. Of about 220,000 clones in the sample, 88% were seen once. The sample taken for sequencing was PBMCs or T cells enriched from blood (not recorded which). These receptors were collected from a woman between 50 and 59 years old with acute COVID-19.

The V gene is TRBV5-1, the J gene TRBJ2-3; D ambiguous. V was cut by 0 bases and J by 2 bases, with 10 bases left in between. Germline CDR1 and CDR2: SGHRS and YFSETQ. There are 15 residues in the CDR3. The CDR3 nucleotides are TGCGCCAGCAGCTTGGCCATAGTTGACACAGATACGCAGTATTTT. Its translation is CASSLAIVDTDTQYF.

This chain links TRBV7-2 with TRBJ1-1; perhaps TRBD1 as D (6 bases). Germline CDR1 is SGHTA and CDR2 is FQGNSA. The CDR3 length is 15 residues. V lost 2 bases and J lost 8, with 18 bases in between. The CDR3 sequence is CASSLYSPGQGEAFF. The CDR3 DNA is TGTGCCAGCAGCTTATACTCCCCGGGGCAGGGGGAAGCTTTCTTT.

The chain couples TRBV18 to TRBJ2-2; 12 bases are shared with TRBD2. The V gene's germline CDR1 is KGHSH and CDR2 LQKENI. The J segment lost 6 bases and the V segment lost 1 base, leaving 3 bases of the junction unmatched. The CDR3 spans 16 residues. The DNA of the CDR3 is TGTGCCAGCTCACCACGTGGACTAGCGGGACCCGGGGAGCTGTTTTTT. Translation gives CASSPRGLAGPGELFF.

The rearrangement links TRBV20-1 to TRBJ2-3; 8 nucleotides match TRBD2. The CDR3 loop spans 15 amino acids. CDR1 and CDR2 from the germline V gene are DFQATT and SNEGSKA (reference sequence). With V trimmed by 3 bases and J by 4 bases, 9 bases remained unmatched. In DNA form, the CDR3 reads TGCAGTGCTAGTATCGGGAGGGCCGCCGCAGATACGCAGTATTTT. This gives the protein CSASIGRAAADTQYF.